These 15 T cell receptor beta chains share one sample of origin, sequenced in a study of molecular identifiers for immune sequencing clone quantification. One entry per CDR3 protein, called by TCRdb with MiXCR from the PCR reads. The repertoire holds approximately 630,000 distinct CDR3 sequences, about 25% seen once, with 0.78% in the top ten. The sequenced sample was naive CD8+ T cells from blood, with Jurkat cell RNA spiked in. Regarding subset: FACS-sorted CD8+CD4-CCR7+CD45RA+ naive T cells. The receptors originated from a human donor in good health. Some libraries in this study had Jurkat cell RNA spiked in.

This clonotype was detected many times. The chain combines TRBV19 with TRBJ1-1; 11 bases line up with TRBD1. The CDR3 is 19 residues long. V gave up 4 bases and J gave up 0 bases; unmatched junction bases: 13. Per the germline V gene, CDR1 is LNHDA and CDR2 is SQIVND (reference sequence). The DNA for the CDR3 is TGTGCCAGTAGTAGAGGACAGGGGGCGACGGTCTGGATGAACACTGAAGCTTTCTTT. It translates to CASSRGQGATVWMNTEAFF.

This clonotype was counted once. A much larger clone lies one base from this, so it may be a read error. The chain has TRBV7-8 and TRBJ1-5; tentative D call: TRBD1 (5 bases). Germline V gene lookup returns CDR1 SGHVS and CDR2 FQNEAQ. This CDR3 is 13 amino acids long. The CDR3 region is CASSLVDNPPQHF. DNA for the CDR3: TGTGCCAGCAGCTTAGTGGACAATCCGCCCCAGCATTTT. The full variable domain, in which reference TRBV7-8 and TRBJ1-5 provide the parts outside the CDR3, is GAGVSQSPRYKVAKRGQDVALRCDPISGHVSLFWYQQALGQGPEFLTYFQNEAQLDKSGLPSDRFFAERPEGSVSTLKIQRTQQEDSAVYLCASSLVDNPPQHFGDGTRLSIL.

The chain uses TRBV19 and TRBJ2-7, with TRBD1 as a possible D gene (6 bases). The germline V and J ends were trimmed by 0 bases and 3 bases, with 12 bases remaining between them. Germline CDR1 reads LNHDA; CDR2 reads SQIVND (reference sequence). This CDR3 comprises 15 residues. This CDR3 is CASSIETGKNYEQYF. CDR3 in DNA: TGTGCCAGTAGTATAGAAACAGGGAAGAACTACGAGCAGTACTTC.

This clonotype was observed many times. Relative to the germline gene, one junction end is altered; a read error may explain this. The rearrangement joins TRBV12-3 or TRBV12-4 to TRBJ2-3, with 8 bases aligning to TRBD2. This CDR3 has 16 residues. CDR3 nucleotide sequence: TGTGCCAGCAGTTGGGTGGTCGGACTAGCAGGCGATACACAGTATTTT. It encodes CASSWVVGLAGDTQYF.

The chain couples TRBV9 to TRBJ1-1, with 8 bases lining up with TRBD1. The CDR3 is 15 amino acids. V lost 3 bases and J lost 0; bases outside the gene matches: 4. CDR1 SGDLS and CDR2 YYNGEE come from the germline V gene. This CDR3 is CASSGDRTMNTEAFF. CDR3 DNA sequence: TGTGCCAGCAGCGGGGACAGGACGATGAACACTGAAGCTTTCTTT. Full variable domain (rest looked up from reference TRBV9 and TRBJ1-1): DSGVTQTPKHLITATGQRVTLRCSPRSGDLSVYWYQQSLDQGLQFLIQYYNGEERAKGNILERFSAQQFPDLHSELNLSSLELGDSALYFCASSGDRTMNTEAFFGQGTRLTVV.

The chain uses TRBV20-1 and TRBJ1-5; D gene ambiguous. The CDR3 consists of 14 residues. V was shortened by 0 bases and J by 4 bases, with 10 bases between the two germline ends. Germline CDR1 is DFQATT and CDR2 is SNEGSKA (reference sequence). CDR3 protein: CSARDRGGNQPQHF. DNA for the CDR3: TGCAGTGCTAGAGATCGCGGCGGGAATCAGCCCCAGCATTTT.

This clonotype occurred many times. The J gene is TRBJ2-1, the V gene TRBV7-9, with 7 positions matching TRBD1. J gave up 2 bases and V 5 bases, and 9 bases lay outside the gene matches. The CDR3 loop spans 16 amino acids. Germline CDR1 and CDR2: SEHNR and FQNEAQ (reference sequence). As DNA, the CDR3 is TGTGCCAGCAGCACGGGACAGAACTATGCCTACAATGAGCAGTTCTTC. This gives the protein CASSTGQNYAYNEQFF.

The genes are TRBV7-3 and TRBJ2-7; 9 bases fit TRBD1. V lost 4 bases, J lost 6 bases, and 7 bases stayed unmatched. The V gene's germline CDR1 is SGHTA and CDR2 FQGTGA. The CDR3 extends over 14 amino acids. CDR3 nucleotides: TGTGCCAGCAGCTCTGGGGACAGGGTTGGCGAGCAGTACTTC. Translated: CASSSGDRVGEQYF.

This clonotype came up many times. V usage is TRBV12-3 or TRBV12-4 and J usage is TRBJ1-1; no clear D. This CDR3 is built from 14 residues. The V gene lost 4 bases and the J gene lost 5 bases, with 14 bases spanning the gap. CDR3 nucleotide sequence: TGTGCCAGCAGTTCGGCCTGGGTCTCTACTGAAGCTTTCTTT. Protein product: CASSSAWVSTEAFF.

The genes are TRBV5-8 and TRBJ2-7; possibly TRBD2 for D (6 bases). V lost 1 base and J 2 bases, leaving 10 bases between the germline ends. CDR3 length: 14 amino acids. CDR1 and CDR2 (germline): SGHTS, YDEGEE. The CDR3: CASSLRERTYEQYF. In DNA form, the CDR3 reads TGTGCCAGCAGCTTGCGGGAGAGAACCTACGAGCAGTACTTC.

Turning to this clonotype: A single base separates this from a much larger clone, so it may be a read error. This rearrangement joins TRBV28 to TRBJ2-7, with 11 nucleotides matching TRBD2. This CDR3 contains 16 residues. Trimming at V came to 3 bases and at J to 1 base, leaving 5 bases not matched to a gene. The germline V gene encodes CDR1 MDHEN and CDR2 SYDVKM. The CDR3 protein is CASSFLSGGASYEQYF. The CDR3 bases are TGTGCCAGCAGTTTCCTTAGCGGGGGGGCTTCCTACGAGCAGTACTTC.

The chain joins TRBV15 to TRBJ2-1; 12 nucleotides agree with TRBD2. Trimming took 10 bases from V and 7 from J; bases not matched to a gene: 11. In germline, CDR1 is LNHNV, CDR2 YYDKDF (reference sequence). CDR3 length equals 15 residues. CDR3 sequence reads: CAISSGRATQNEQFF. The CDR3 DNA reads TGTGCCATCTCTAGCGGGAGGGCCACTCAGAATGAGCAGTTCTTC.

This clonotype has at least ten counts. This rearrangement joins TRBV27 to TRBJ2-7; D unresolved. V was clipped by 3 bases and J by 4 bases, with 10 bases between them. CDR1 is MNHEY and CDR2 is SMNVEV in the germline V gene (reference sequence). The CDR3 has 13 residues. CDR3 residues: CASSFSSGYEQYF. CDR3 sequence (DNA): TGTGCCAGCAGTTTTTCCTCCGGGTACGAGCAGTACTTC.

Comments on this clonotype: Just one base apart from a much larger clone, this may be a read error. V usage is TRBV7-6 and J usage is TRBJ1-2; D may be TRBD1 (5 bases). This CDR3 is built from 15 residues. Germline CDR1 and CDR2: SGHVS and FNYEAQ. The CDR3 DNA sequence: TGTGCCTGCAGCCAGGGTGTTGCAGGGAGCTATGGCTACACCTTC. Protein: CACSQGVAGSYGYTF.

The V gene is TRBV28, the J gene TRBJ2-1, with 8 bases identical to TRBD1. The V gene's germline CDR1 is MDHEN and CDR2 SYDVKM. Trimming removed 5 bases from V and 9 bases from J; junction bases left unmatched: 18. This CDR3 spans 17 amino acids. Here the CDR3 DNA reads TGTGCCAGCAGTCCCGGGTCCCGGGGCAGGGGGCAAGGTGAGCAGTTCTTC. It codes for CASSPGSRGRGQGEQFF.